This T cell receptor beta chain appears in the sequencing data of a study of OX40 agonist ivuxolimab in advanced cancers. On the study more broadly: Prior anti-PD-1, anti-PD-L1 or anti-CTLA-4 therapy did not bar entry, and approximately 43% had some.

About this clone itself: The antigen remains undetermined.

From germline, CDR1 is LNHDA and CDR2 SQIVND (reference sequence). Trimming pared 7 bases from V and 5 bases from J, leaving 12 bases between. The CDR3 consists of 13 residues. Study-level results: Expanded clones tended on average to be more numerous among CD8+ T cells than CD4+. Clonal expansion by week 6 occurred in CD4+ and CD8+ blood T cells (at 0.1 to 3.0 mg/kg).

Baseline, cycle 4 day 1, and cycle 7 day 1 were the blood sampling points. The protocol was immunoSEQ multiplex PCR, while the TCRdb copy is restricted to in-frame clones and leaves out a portion. This sample has tens of thousands of clones, with approximately 89% found just once. This rearrangement joins TRBV19 to TRBJ1-5; D is unresolved. This specimen consisted of CD4+ or CD8+ T cells sorted from blood, obtained in a trial of the OX40 agonist ivuxolimab. The sequence was collected from an adult with an advanced solid tumor such as melanoma, head and neck, liver or kidney cancer. The chain's CDR3 is CASTYGGYQPQHF. The DNA for the CDR3 is TGTGCCAGTACTTATGGAGGTTATCAGCCCCAGCATTTT. Drawing the rest from reference TRBV19 and TRBJ1-5, the complete variable domain is DGGITQSPKYLFRKEGQNVTLSCEQNLNHDAMYWYRQDPGQGLRLIYYSQIVNDFQKGDIAEGYSVSREKKESFPLTVTSAQKNPTAFYLCASTYGGYQPQHFGDGTRLSIL.